These 8 T cell receptor beta chains came from one sample sequenced in a study of T cells after yellow fever vaccination. TCRdb used MiXCR to reprocess the 5' RACE reads, holding one entry per CDR3 protein. Of a few hundred thousand distinct CDR3 sequences in the sample, around 10% were seen once. Source: CD4+ T cells sorted from PBMCs, taken 5 days after the yellow fever booster vaccination. These receptors were obtained from a man aged 18 to 29 who received the YFV17D yellow fever vaccine.

This clonotype was seen more than once but under ten times. CDR3 sequence: CASSLSGGPGTGELFF. DNA for the CDR3: TGTGCCAGCAGCTTAAGCGGGGGGCCAGGAACCGGGGAGCTGTTTTTT. This chain joins TRBV7-3 and TRBJ2-2, with TRBD2 matching over 8 bases. Trimming at V came to 1 base and at J to 5 bases, leaving 6 bases not matched to a gene. Germline V gene sequence: CDR1 SGHTA, CDR2 FQGTGA. The CDR3 loop spans 16 amino acids.

The rearrangement uses TRBV6-6 and TRBJ2-7; D is unclear. CDR1 is MNHNY, CDR2 SVGAGI, per germline (reference sequence). This CDR3 contains 12 residues. V lost 0 bases and J 7 bases, leaving 7 bases between the germline ends. The CDR3 region is CASSYSLREQYF. CDR3 in DNA: TGTGCCAGCAGTTACTCACTCAGGGAGCAGTACTTC.

This clonotype was observed a few times. The CDR3 spells CASSLDGATYNSPLHF. The DNA for the CDR3 is TGCGCCAGCAGCTTGGATGGAGCTACCTATAATTCACCCCTCCACTTT. The V and J genes are TRBV5-1 and TRBJ1-6; D call uncertain. Germline CDR1 and CDR2: SGHRS and YFSETQ. V was cut by 0 bases and J by 2 bases, with 9 bases left in between. CDR3 size: 16 residues. Complete variable domain (other parts from reference TRBV5-1 and TRBJ1-6): KAGVTQTPRYLIKTRGQQVTLSCSPISGHRSVSWYQQTPGQGLQFLFEYFSETQRNKGNFPGRFSGRQFSNSRSEMNVSTLELGDSALYLCASSLDGATYNSPLHFGNGTRLTVT.

The V gene is TRBV12-3 or TRBV12-4, the J gene TRBJ2-7; 12 nucleotides match TRBD2. Trimming took 5 bases from V and 7 from J; bases not matched to a gene: 6. This CDR3 contains 14 residues. CDR3 protein: CASSSLAGGREQYF. The DNA of the CDR3 is TGTGCCAGCAGTAGTCTAGCGGGGGGGCGGGAGCAGTACTTC.

The V gene is TRBV20-1, the J gene TRBJ2-3, with 9 bases that match TRBD2. CDR1 is DFQATT and CDR2 is SNEGSKA in the germline V gene (reference sequence). V lost 0 bases and J lost 6; bases outside the gene matches: 7. The CDR3 loop spans 15 amino acids. CDR3 nucleotide sequence: TGCAGTGCTAGAGATAGGCTAGCGGGATCCGATACGCAGTATTTT. Encoded protein: CSARDRLAGSDTQYF.

This clonotype was counted between two and nine times. This chain uses TRBV18 with TRBJ1-4, with D uncertain. The germline V and J ends were trimmed by 8 bases and 0 bases, with 19 bases remaining between them. This CDR3 spans 17 amino acids. Germline CDR1 and CDR2: KGHSH and LQKENI. In DNA, the CDR3 is TGTGCCAGCGCTCGGGGTGTCTCAGGTGCAACTAATGAAAAACTGTTTTTT. Its translation: CASARGVSGATNEKLFF. The full variable domain, in which reference TRBV18 and TRBJ1-4 provide the parts outside the CDR3, is NAGVMQNPRHLVRRRGQEARLRCSPMKGHSHVYWYRQLPEEGLKFMVYLQKENIIDESGMPKERFSAEFPKEGPSILRIQQVVRGDSAAYFCASARGVSGATNEKLFFGSGTQLSVL.

This clonotype was detected a few times. The genes are TRBV27 and TRBJ2-5, with D possibly being TRBD2 (7 bases). The CDR3 is 16 residues long. The V gene's germline CDR1 is MNHEY and CDR2 SMNVEV (reference sequence). Deletions cut 3 bases from V and 5 bases from J, with 19 bases between. CDR3 protein: CASSLYGGGLRETQYF. The CDR3 nucleotides read TGTGCCAGCAGTTTGTATGGGGGGGGCCTAAGGGAGACCCAGTACTTC.

This clonotype was seen repeatedly, ten times or more. The chain couples TRBV7-8 to TRBJ1-5; D possibly corresponds to TRBD1 (5 bases). V lost 5 bases, J lost 7 bases, and 9 bases lay in between. Germline loops: CDR1 SGHVS, CDR2 FQNEAQ. There are 12 residues in the CDR3. The CDR3 protein is CASSVRGQPQHF. CDR3 DNA: TGTGCCAGCAGCGTTAGGGGACAGCCCCAGCATTTT.